What follows are 7 T cell receptor beta chains derived from one specimen sequenced in a study of T cells in tumors after PD-1 blockade (dated by TCRdb to the late 2010s). The library was prepared using the immunoSEQ multiplex PCR assay. This is the immuneACCESS table as TCRdb keeps it, with only in-frame sequences that have V and J called. A part of the clones is gone; compared with another copy, unresolved V genes explain less than half, and the rest is unexplained. The table for this sample lists around 50,000 clones; 65% to 80% of them were counted only once. The top ten hold around 9.3% of the sample. The sequencing here drew on PBMCs, taken before anti-PD-1 therapy. These receptor sequences come from a human donor with advanced basal cell or squamous cell carcinoma (not recorded which).

The chain uses TRBV11-3 and TRBJ2-1, with 8 bases fitting TRBD2. The CDR3 covers 15 residues. V trimming: 3 bases; J trimming: 4 bases; junction bases outside the gene matches: 5. Germline V lookup: CDR1 SGHNT, CDR2 YENEEA. The CDR3 DNA reads TGTGCCAGCAGCTTGGGACTAGTTTCTTACAATGAGCAGTTCTTC. Its translation: CASSLGLVSYNEQFF.

The V call is TRBV2, the J call TRBJ2-1, with D possibly being TRBD1 or TRBD2 (6 bases each). This CDR3 comprises 14 residues. The germline V and J ends were trimmed by 7 bases and 5 bases, with 15 bases remaining between them. The germline CDR1 and CDR2 sequences are SNHLY and FYNNEI. The chain's CDR3 is CASTRLGGNNEQFF. The DNA for the CDR3 is TGTGCCAGCACCAGACTAGGGGGAAACAATGAGCAGTTCTTC. Full variable domain (missing parts from reference TRBV2 and TRBJ2-1): EPEVTQTPSHQVTQMGQEVILRCVPISNHLYFYWYRQILGQKVEFLVSFYNNEISEKSEIFDDQFSVERPDGSNFTLKIRSTKLEDSAMYFCASTRLGGNNEQFFGPGTRLTVL.

The table lists this clone with a count of one. The chain is built from TRBV6-5 and TRBJ1-3; 9 positions match TRBD1. The germline V gene has CDR1 MNHEY and CDR2 SVGAGI. V shed 2 bases, J shed 6 bases, and the junction held 5 bases outside the gene matches. The CDR3 runs 15 residues. CDR3 residues: CASSYSRTGANTIYF. The CDR3 DNA sequence: TGTGCCAGCAGTTACAGCCGGACAGGGGCAAACACCATATATTTT.

The chain is built from TRBV12-3 or TRBV12-4 and TRBJ2-7, with D possibly matching TRBD1 (5 bases). CDR3 length equals 12 residues. V lost 4 bases and J 8 bases, leaving 12 bases between the germline ends. The CDR3 loop is CASSWGLTQQYF. The CDR3 coding sequence is TGTGCCAGCAGTTGGGGCCTGACGCAGCAGTACTTC.

The gene calls are TRBV10-3 and TRBJ1-1; D is perhaps TRBD1 (5 bases). Germline V gives CDR1 ENHRY, CDR2 SYGVKD. There are 14 residues in the CDR3. V lost 5 bases to trimming and J lost 1 base, with 11 bases between them. DNA of the CDR3: TGTGCCATCAGTTCGAGGGACCCGAACACTGAAGCTTTCTTT. Its translation: CAISSRDPNTEAFF.

This chain links TRBV29-1 with TRBJ2-3; the D call may be TRBD1 or TRBD2 (5 bases each). Trimming took 5 bases from V and 6 from J, leaving 24 bases between them. This CDR3 spans 16 amino acids. Germline V gives CDR1 SQVTM, CDR2 ANQGSEA. CDR3 sequence: CSVTKSGVGLGDTQYF. The CDR3 coding sequence is TGCAGCGTTACAAAATCCGGGGTGGGGCTGGGGGATACGCAGTATTTT.

This chain links TRBV18 with TRBJ2-5; tentatively, D is TRBD1 or TRBD2 (5 bases each). The CDR3 extends over 15 amino acids. The germline CDR1 and CDR2 sequences are KGHSH and LQKENI. Trimming took 1 base from V and 3 from J, leaving 12 bases between them. The CDR3 DNA is TGTGCCAGCTCACCACGTCCAGGGCGGGAAGAGACCCAGTACTTC. Translation gives CASSPRPGREETQYF.